This TCR beta chain was found in a study of T cell repertoires in cytomegalovirus infection. Overall study: Shared public TCR beta signatures pointed to both CMV infection and a matching HLA type.

TCRdb re-derived calls from the reads in MiXCR, one entry per CDR3 protein. This table has around 210,000 distinct CDR3 sequences, about 7% appearing once. This CDR3 spans 14 amino acids. J was trimmed by 8 bases and V by 2 bases; bases with no gene match: 6. From germline, CDR1 is SEHNR and CDR2 FQNEAQ (reference sequence). Whole-study findings and limits: HLA-C-restricted CMV-specific TCR beta clonotypes were dominant in the ex vivo response. Identification of carriers of CMV plus the relevant HLA was achieved through cumulative public TCR beta family frequency.

This clonotype was seen at least ten times. Its specificity is not known. This receptor was identified in a human donor in good health (CMV status not recorded). Some clones in this sample may be carry-over from other donors' samples. The chain joins TRBV7-9 to TRBJ2-1; 7 nucleotides match TRBD2. Sequenced material: PBMCs. The DNA of the CDR3 is TGTGCCAGCAGCTTAAGCGCGGGGGTGGATGAGCAGTTCTTC. As protein: CASSLSAGVDEQFF.